This TCR beta chain is drawn from a study of identical twins (dated by TCRdb to the mid-2010s). Concerning the study at large: TCR alpha and beta repertoires from monozygotic twins, unrelated adults of various ages and cord blood were deep-sequenced to test whether fetal clonotypes persist. To rule out contamination, replicate twin experiments were performed at different times with different library preparation protocols.

About this clonotype itself: Its specific antigen is unknown. Per-base quality was not reported, and no clone a single base away is much larger than it.

Every donor in the study was a healthy Caucasian. The researchers also sequenced three unrelated adults who were not twins: a male aged 18 to 30, a male aged 50 to 60, and a female aged 50 to 60. Miltenyi CD45RO+ enrichment and human naive T-cell isolation kits were used to isolate memory (CD45RO+) and naive T cells from PBMC. The germline V gene gives CDR1 as MGHRA and CDR2 as YSYEKL. The CDR3 goes from the cysteine to the phenylalanine over 15 residues. Only CDR3 DNA is held: 45 bases, read in frame from base 1. Cut back by 1 base and 0 bases, the V and J ends lie 7 bases apart. Library prep was done by 5' RACE. The instrument was an Illumina HiSeq 2000. Template switching introduced a universal primer binding site; the final cDNA contained a unique molecular identifier, enabling accurate counting of TCR cDNA molecules. Specific primers in the conserved constant-segment region were used to synthesize first-strand cDNA for TCR alpha and beta chains. Each cDNA library was double barcoded, with a SMART-Mk sample barcode plus Illumina barcodes, to control for contamination. TruSeq adapter sequences along with Illumina sample barcodes were introduced in two successive PCR steps. The Illumina HiSeq platform was used with custom primers to sequence TCR alpha and beta cDNA libraries. From the authors' description of their analysis: Raw reads were processed with MiGEC to extract unique molecular identifiers, and MiXCR was used to determine CDR3 positions. Recombination models were inferred per individual with the repgenHMM and IGoR tools using an EM algorithm. Shared clonotype analysis was performed with the tcR package in R, normalizing sharing by the product of cloneset sizes. Out-of-frame nonproductive sequences were analyzed to study raw recombination free of thymic and clonal selection effects. In-frame beta chains were kept once TCRdb had trimmed the public reads at Q25 with fastp and called clones with MiXCR. A single entry per CDR3 protein holds the most common genes and DNA from its merged rows. The V and J calls, along with clone size, are taken from TCRdb and not from the paper's own processing. The sample profile shows 400,000 or so distinct CDR3 sequences; about 9% of them were found once. The leading ten clones occupy under 10% of the sample.

General study outcomes and caveats: In monozygotic twins, out-of-frame TCR alpha sharing was systematically underestimated by recombination models, although the models agreed with sharing between unrelated individuals. Invariant T cells such as MAIT and iNKT could partly confound zero-insertion analyses, although diverse VJ usage argued against such confounding for most clonotypes. Because the same donors could not be followed over many years, conclusions were based on cross-sectional statistical analysis. In beta out-of-frame sequences, excess twin sharing was weaker, because having fewer shared sequences lowered the signal-to-noise ratio. Compared with coincidental sharing between unrelated individuals, out-of-frame TCR alpha sequences shared between twins showed an excess of sequences with low generation probability. Abundant cord blood beta clonotypes carried fewer insertions; young adult naive repertoires showed a weaker similar trend, while memory repertoires showed none.

The receptor was derived from a woman between 45 and 60 years old in good health. The chain employs TRBV4-1 and TRBJ2-1, with no confident D gene call. The sequenced material came from naive T cells sorted from blood. Per the publication, the cell subset or site label means: cells isolated with a human naive T-cell isolation kit. The encoded CDR3 is CASSQGDISYNEQFF. The DNA sequence is TGCGCCAGCAGCCAAGGCGATATCTCCTACAATGAGCAGTTCTTC.